The clone carrying this T cell receptor beta chain has a handful of counts. What it recognizes is unknown. The sample belongs to a study of beta chain features in type 1 diabetes. Whole-study results and caveats: Moderate but significant shortening of TCRB CDR3s was recorded in all four CD4+ subsets from Type 1 diabetes patients.

The sequenced template was cDNA made from the entire isolated RNA. This table comes from immunoSEQ multiplex PCR, and its TCRdb copy is limited to in-frame clones, with some not included. This sample yields 350,000 or so clones, of which around a fifth are seen a single time; 0.035% to 0.055% belongs to the top ten. This CDR3 region has 13 residues. Germline CDR1 reads LGHNA; CDR2 reads YSLEER. The V gene lost 0 bases and the J gene lost 4 bases, with 7 bases spanning the gap. This receptor was obtained from a woman in her late teens or twenties in good health. Sequenced input: naive CD4+ T cells from blood. The genes are TRBV4-3 and TRBJ2-7; D gene unclear. CDR3 loop: CASSQDYGYEQYF. The CDR3 bases are TGCGCCAGCAGCCAAGATTACGGTTACGAGCAGTACTTC.